Each of the 19 T cell receptor beta chains below was sequenced from the same sample in a study of regulatory T cells in long-lasting Graves disease. Sequencing libraries for TCR beta were prepared with iRepertoire HTBI primers and Arm-PCR of CDR3 regions. TCRdb reprocessed the multiplex PCR reads via MiXCR and lists one record per CDR3 protein. The sample lists 300,000 to 500,000 distinct CDR3 sequences; around 21% were seen once. Regarding time point: persistent/refractory GD, antithyroid drugs over 5 years with positive TRAb. The TCR library was made from RNA extracted from PBMCs. Specimen: peripheral blood mononuclear cells (PBMCs), collected when the disease was refractory, from a patient treated with antithyroid drugs. The receptors were sampled from a female donor with Graves disease.

This clonotype was counted ten times or more. The CDR3: CSVGDNNQPQHF. CDR3 sequence (DNA): TGCAGCGTTGGGGACAATAACCAGCCCCAGCATTTT. The rearrangement uses TRBV29-1 and TRBJ1-5; possibly TRBD1 for D (6 bases). V lost 4 bases and J 7 bases, leaving 11 bases between the germline ends. The CDR3 sequence is 12 residues long. The germline gives CDR1 SQVTM, CDR2 ANQGSEA.

The chain combines TRBV7-2 with TRBJ1-2; the D gene is possibly TRBD1 (5 bases). The ends were cut back, 7 bases at V and 2 bases at J, with 14 bases in the middle. The germline gives CDR1 SGHTA, CDR2 FQGNSA. This CDR3 has 14 amino acids. CDR3 bases: TGTGCCAGCACCCGCGTAGAGGGGAACTATGGCTACACCTTC. Protein: CASTRVEGNYGYTF.

This clonotype was detected many times. CDR3 region: CASSLEGWETQYF. The CDR3 nucleotides are TGTGCCAGCAGCTTAGAGGGTTGGGAGACCCAGTACTTC. The chain combines TRBV11-2 with TRBJ2-5; no clear D gene. CDR1 SGHAT and CDR2 FQNNGV come from the germline V gene. V gave up 0 bases and J gave up 5 bases, with 7 bases separating them. The CDR3 is 13 amino acids. The full variable domain, rest sourced from reference TRBV11-2 and TRBJ2-5, is EAGVAQSPRYKIIEKRQSVAFWCNPISGHATLYWYQQILGQGPKLLIQFQNNGVVDDSQLPKDRFSAERLKGVDSTLKIQPAKLEDSAVYLCASSLEGWETQYFGPGTRLLVL.

V and J are TRBV30 and TRBJ1-1; TRBD1 agrees at 7 bases. Germline CDR1 reads GTSNPN; CDR2 reads SVGIG (reference sequence). The CDR3 length is 14 residues. V dropped 3 bases and J dropped 0; count of bases not matched to a gene: 4. CDR3 nucleotides: TGTGCCTGGAGCCGGGACAGTCTGAACACTGAAGCTTTCTTT. This codes for CAWSRDSLNTEAFF.

This clonotype was detected only a few times. The V gene is TRBV12-5, the J gene TRBJ1-6, with D perhaps matching TRBD1 (5 bases). The germline gives CDR1 LGHNT, CDR2 FRNRAP. The CDR3 length is 17 residues. Trimming shortened V by 0 bases and J by 6 bases, and 15 bases separated the two germline ends. DNA of the CDR3: TGTGCTAGTGGTTTGGTACTTGGTCAGGGAATTAATTCACCCCTCCACTTT. Amino acids: CASGLVLGQGINSPLHF.

This clonotype was picked up a small number of times. The rearrangement joins TRBV30 to TRBJ1-6, with TRBD1 matching 9 bases. The germline V gene encodes CDR1 GTSNPN and CDR2 SVGIG (reference sequence). V lost 4 bases, J lost 7 bases, and 11 bases stayed unmatched. The CDR3 covers 16 residues. CDR3 DNA: TGTGCCTGGACCCCGGGACCGGGACAGGGCAATTCACCCCTCCACTTT. Protein: CAWTPGPGQGNSPLHF.

This clonotype was detected ten times or more. This chain links TRBV9 with TRBJ2-7, with 10 bases lining up with TRBD1. The CDR3 contains 14 residues. The J segment lost 5 bases and the V segment lost 0 bases, leaving 2 bases of the junction unmatched. Germline V lookup: CDR1 SGDLS, CDR2 YYNGEE. The CDR3 DNA reads TGTGCCAGCAGCGTAGAGGGACAGGGGAACGAGCAGTACTTC. This sequence encodes CASSVEGQGNEQYF.

The table lists this clonotype with a few counts. The V gene is TRBV24-1, the J gene TRBJ1-2, with TRBD1 matching 9 bases. The CDR3 totals 20 residues. Germline CDR1 and CDR2: KGHDR and SFDVKD. V lost 0 bases and J lost 4; bases outside the gene matches: 17. The CDR3 bases are TGTGCCACCAGTGATTTGCAATCCCCCCTTCCGGGACAGGGACCCTATGGCTACACCTTC. Amino acids: CATSDLQSPLPGQGPYGYTF.

To note about this clonotype: A much larger clone differs from this one at a single base, so this may be a read error. The chain uses TRBV11-2 and TRBJ1-1; D unclear. Trimming shortened V by 5 bases and J by 6 bases, and 10 bases separated the two germline ends. This CDR3 is built from 12 residues. The germline V gene encodes CDR1 SGHAT and CDR2 FQNNGV. The CDR3 sequence is CASSPRFPEAFF. The CDR3 nucleotides are TGTGCCAGCAGCCCAAGGTTCCCTGAAGCTTTCTTT. The full variable domain, completed using reference TRBV11-2 and TRBJ1-1, is EAGVAQSPRYKIIEKRQSVAFWCNPISGHATLYWYQQILGQGPKLLIQFQNNGVVDDSQLPKDRFSAERLKGVDSTLKIQPAKLEDSAVYLCASSPRFPEAFFGQGTRLTVV.

The chain couples TRBV4-1 to TRBJ2-7, with unresolved D. The CDR3 runs 14 residues. Germline loops: CDR1 MGHRA, CDR2 YSYEKL. The germline V and J ends were trimmed by 0 bases and 3 bases, with 9 bases remaining between them. In nucleotides, the CDR3 is TGCGCCAGCAGCCAAGATTTGGGTAACTACGAGCAGTACTTC. It is translated as CASSQDLGNYEQYF.

The gene calls are TRBV20-1 and TRBJ2-2, with D unclear. This CDR3 region has 13 residues. Germline lookup yields CDR1 DFQATT and CDR2 SNEGSKA (reference sequence). The V and J ends lost 4 bases and 4 bases respectively, with 10 bases between them. CDR3 sequence reads: CSAMTRSTGELFF. CDR3 in DNA: TGCAGTGCTATGACTCGCTCCACCGGGGAGCTGTTTTTT.

This clonotype was counted at least ten times. The genes are TRBV28 and TRBJ1-5, with a possible D match to TRBD1 (6 bases). CDR3 size: 12 residues. Trimming cost V 5 bases and J 11 bases, with 13 bases left between them. CDR1 and CDR2 (germline): MDHEN, SYDVKM. The DNA of the CDR3 is TGTGCCAGCAGTCTGACAGGTTGGGCCCAGCATTTT. Translating gives CASSLTGWAQHF.

This clonotype was seen a handful of times. The chain has TRBV2 and TRBJ2-2; no clear D gene. Deletions cut 7 bases from V and 3 bases from J, with 12 bases between. The CDR3 consists of 14 residues. The V gene's germline CDR1 is SNHLY and CDR2 FYNNEI. The chain's CDR3 is CASNLEQDTGELFF. In DNA form, the CDR3 reads TGTGCCAGCAACTTGGAGCAGGACACCGGGGAGCTGTTTTTT.

A remark on this clonotype: A much bigger clone sits one base away, suggesting this may be a read error. The rearrangement links TRBV2 to TRBJ1-3, with 8 bases matching TRBD1. V lost 4 bases to trimming and J lost 2 bases; unmatched junction nucleotides: 7. From germline, CDR1 is SNHLY and CDR2 FYNNEI. The CDR3 length is 16 residues. CDR3 sequence: CASSVGTGSPGNTIYF. CDR3 nucleotides: TGTGCCAGCAGTGTCGGGACAGGATCCCCTGGAAACACCATATATTTT. Drawing the rest from reference TRBV2 and TRBJ1-3, the complete variable domain is EPEVTQTPSHQVTQMGQEVILRCVPISNHLYFYWYRQILGQKVEFLVSFYNNEISEKSEIFDDQFSVERPDGSNFTLKIRSTKLEDSAMYFCASSVGTGSPGNTIYFGEGSWLTVV.

This clonotype is medium-sized. This sequence joins TRBV30 and TRBJ2-4, with TRBD2 matching over 10 bases. V lost 4 bases, J lost 6 bases, and 0 bases stayed unmatched. CDR1 and CDR2 from the germline V gene are GTSNPN and SVGIG (reference sequence). The CDR3 has 12 residues. The CDR3 loop reads CAWTSGGNIQYF. CDR3 DNA: TGTGCCTGGACTAGCGGGGGAAACATTCAGTACTTC. The full variable domain, rest sourced from reference TRBV30 and TRBJ2-4, is SQTIHQWPATLVQPVGSPLSLECTVEGTSNPNLYWYRQAAGRGLQLLFYSVGIGQISSEVPQNLSASRPQDRQFILSSKKLLLSDSGFYLCAWTSGGNIQYFGAGTRLSVL.

This clonotype was seen ten or more times. Compared with germline, one end of the junction differs, possibly owing to a read error. The chain employs TRBV3-1 and TRBJ2-7; D not certain. The germline V gene encodes CDR1 LGHDT and CDR2 YNNKEL (reference sequence). The CDR3 consists of 13 residues. The CDR3 sequence: CASSLDGSYEQYF. The CDR3 DNA sequence: TGCGCCAGCAGTTTAGACGGATCCTACGAGCAGTACTTC.

This chain joins TRBV27 and TRBJ1-5; possibly TRBD1 for D (5 bases). V lost 5 bases and J lost 4, with 15 bases in between. The CDR3 sequence is 15 residues long. The germline V gene encodes CDR1 MNHEY and CDR2 SMNVEV (reference sequence). The CDR3 loop is CASSLPRDVNQPQHF. The CDR3 DNA reads TGTGCCAGCAGTCTCCCACGGGACGTAAATCAGCCCCAGCATTTT.

Written as DNA, the CDR3 is TGTGCCAGCAGTTACTCTCTAGCGGGAGGTCAAGAGACCCAGTACTTC. Translating it yields CASSYSLAGGQETQYF. This sequence joins TRBV6-2 or TRBV6-3 and TRBJ2-5, with 11 bases identical to TRBD2. The CDR3 is 16 amino acids. The junction had 2 bases not matched to a gene; V was cut back by 0 bases and J by 2 bases. Per the germline V gene, CDR1 is MNHEY and CDR2 is SVGEGT.

The chain links TRBV10-3 to TRBJ2-1; TRBD1 aligns across 9 bases. Germline CDR1 reads ENHRY; CDR2 reads SYGVKD. J was trimmed by 6 bases and V by 5 bases; bases with no gene match: 5. The CDR3 loop spans 14 amino acids. CDR3 in amino acids: CAISRTGAINEQFF. The CDR3 DNA sequence: TGTGCCATCAGTCGGACAGGGGCCATCAATGAGCAGTTCTTC.